This TCR beta chain comes out of a study of beta chain features in type 1 diabetes. CDR1 LNHDA and CDR2 SQIVND come from the germline V gene (reference sequence). CDR3 length equals 18 residues. The V gene end was trimmed by 4 bases and the J gene end by 1 base; junction bases not matched to a gene: 6. As every portion of the isolated RNA was reverse transcribed, the sequencing read expressed TCRB transcripts. Only in-frame clones appear in the TCRdb table, and some are missing; sequencing was by immunoSEQ multiplex PCR. This table holds 300,000 to 350,000 clones, less than 15% found once. Blood was collected once per donor into heparin, averaging about 100 mL. General study points: At VDJ recombination sites, type 1 diabetes patients had fewer insertions and more deleted nucleotides. Shortening that was moderate but significant affected the TCRB CDR3s of Type 1 diabetes patients in all four CD4+ subsets. Overrepresentation of cells with high TCR expression could result from cDNA sequencing.

As concerns this clone: Its specificity is unknown.

The chain couples TRBV19 to TRBJ2-6; 11 nucleotides agree with TRBD1. The sequence came from a woman between 18 and 29 years old with type 1 diabetes. Material: naive CD4+ T cells from blood. Here the CDR3 DNA reads TGTGCCAGTAGTAGGGGGGGACAGGGGGTGTCTGGGGCCAACGTCCTGACTTTC. Its protein product is CASSRGGQGVSGANVLTF.